This passage covers 20 T cell receptor beta chains from one sample sequenced in a study of T cells after yellow fever vaccination. TCRdb reprocessed the 5' RACE reads via MiXCR and lists one record per CDR3 protein. The sample lists about 330,000 distinct CDR3 sequences, roughly 4% seen once, with roughly 25% in the top ten. The sequencing here drew on PBMCs, taken 5 days after the yellow fever booster vaccination. These receptors were collected from a man younger than 35 who received the YFV17D yellow fever vaccine.

This clonotype was picked up a small number of times. The chain employs TRBV7-9 and TRBJ2-3; D is unresolved. The CDR3 is 12 amino acids. V was cut by 5 bases and J by 6 bases, with 9 bases left in between. CDR1 is SEHNR and CDR2 is FQNEAQ in the germline V gene (reference sequence). Written as DNA, the CDR3 is TGTGCCAGCAGCCACGCATTGGATACGCAGTATTTT. It yields the protein CASSHALDTQYF.

CDR3 sequence: CATSLRGTGQETQYF. The CDR3 coding sequence is TGTGCCACCAGCCTAAGAGGGACAGGGCAAGAGACCCAGTACTTC. The J gene is TRBJ2-5, the V gene TRBV15; 9 bases fit TRBD1. The V segment lost 5 bases and the J segment 2 bases; nucleotides outside the gene matches: 6. Germline CDR1 LNHNV, CDR2 YYDKDF (reference sequence). The CDR3 is made up of 15 amino acids.

This clonotype appeared many times. The rearrangement links TRBV7-9 to TRBJ2-5; 13 bases agree with TRBD2. CDR1 is SEHNR and CDR2 is FQNEAQ in the germline V gene (reference sequence). V lost 5 bases, J lost 1 base, and 7 bases stayed unmatched. This CDR3 contains 17 residues. CDR3 coding DNA: TGTGCCAGCAGCGGAAGACTAGCGGGGGGACCCCAAGAGACCCAGTACTTC. Its protein product is CASSGRLAGGPQETQYF.

The chain couples TRBV12-3 or TRBV12-4 to TRBJ1-4, with D perhaps TRBD1 (6 bases). V shed 6 bases and J shed 8 bases, with 19 bases lying between them. This CDR3 contains 15 residues. CDR3 amino acids: CASRTGLGGREKLFF. The DNA for the CDR3 is TGTGCCAGCAGGACCGGGTTAGGGGGTAGGGAAAAACTGTTTTTT.

The chain links TRBV5-5 to TRBJ2-1, with no clear D. Trimming pared 7 bases from V and 0 bases from J, leaving 11 bases between. This CDR3 has 14 residues. Germline CDR1 is SGHKS and CDR2 is YYEKEE (reference sequence). CDR3 sequence: CASVFRDSYNEQFF. In DNA form, the CDR3 reads TGTGCCAGCGTTTTCAGAGACTCCTACAATGAGCAGTTCTTC.

This clonotype turned up a few times. The CDR3 sequence: CSARDPLGTNTEAFF. The CDR3 DNA follows: TGCAGTGCTAGAGATCCATTGGGGACGAACACTGAAGCTTTCTTT. The chain carries TRBV20-1 and TRBJ1-1; TRBD1 is a possible D gene (5 bases). The CDR3 contains 15 residues. V lost 0 bases and J lost 1, with 12 bases in between. Germline loops: CDR1 DFQATT, CDR2 SNEGSKA (reference sequence).

This clonotype has only a few counts. The chain couples TRBV7-3 to TRBJ1-1; 10 nucleotides line up with TRBD1. The CDR3 runs 14 residues. In germline, CDR1 is SGHTA, CDR2 FQGTGA. V was pared by 5 bases and J by 5 bases, with 5 bases of the junction left unmatched. CDR3 in DNA: TGTGCCAGCAGCGACGGACAGGGGGGGACTGAAGCTTTCTTT. Translating it yields CASSDGQGGTEAFF.

This clonotype was counted between two and nine times. The V call is TRBV2, the J call TRBJ1-5; 8 nucleotides agree with TRBD1. The CDR3 is 14 amino acids. The V and J ends lost 4 bases and 6 bases, in that order; junction bases with no gene match: 5. Germline CDR1 SNHLY, CDR2 FYNNEI. CDR3 nucleotides: TGTGCCAGCAGTGCACAGGGGGGGGCTCAGCCCCAGCATTTT. Amino acid sequence: CASSAQGGAQPQHF.

This clonotype was observed a handful of times. This chain joins TRBV19 and TRBJ2-1, with 11 bases matching TRBD2. The ends lost 6 bases at V and 3 bases at J; junction bases unmatched: 4. The germline V gene has CDR1 LNHDA and CDR2 SQIVND (reference sequence). The CDR3 length is 15 residues. The CDR3 DNA reads as TGTGCCAGTAGGGATAGCGGGGGGGGCTACAATGAGCAGTTCTTC. Amino acid sequence: CASRDSGGGYNEQFF.

In its sample, this clonotype was seen many times. The V gene is TRBV5-1, the J gene TRBJ2-1; a possible D gene is TRBD1 (6 bases). V lost 4 bases to trimming and J lost 5 bases, with 10 bases between them. The CDR3 runs 13 residues. The germline V gene encodes CDR1 SGHRS and CDR2 YFSETQ. The DNA of the CDR3 is TGCGCCAGCAGCGCAGGACAGAACAATGAGCAGTTCTTC. Translation gives CASSAGQNNEQFF.

J is TRBJ1-1 and V is TRBV4-2; D uncertain. Per the germline V gene, CDR1 is LGHNA and CDR2 is YNFKEQ. The CDR3 loop spans 15 amino acids. Trimming shortened V by 1 base and J by 6 bases, and 15 bases separated the two germline ends. The CDR3 DNA reads TGTGCCAGCAGCCAAGCCGGGAAAGGGTGGCCTGAAGCTTTCTTT. This sequence encodes CASSQAGKGWPEAFF.

The chain recombines TRBV4-1 with TRBJ2-5; no reliable D call. Germline CDR1 reads MGHRA; CDR2 reads YSYEKL. This CDR3 has 13 residues. Trimming pared 1 base from V and 5 bases from J, leaving 8 bases between. The DNA for the CDR3 is TGCGCCAGCAGCCAAGTCCCGTCGGAGACCCAGTACTTC. Amino acid sequence: CASSQVPSETQYF.

This clonotype turned up a few times. V and J are TRBV7-2 and TRBJ1-1; D might be TRBD1 (5 bases). CDR1 is SGHTA, CDR2 FQGNSA, per germline. The CDR3 is 13 residues long. Trimming removed 4 bases from V and 10 bases from J, with 16 bases in between. DNA for the CDR3: TGTGCCAGCAGCTCGTCAGGGTTCGGGGGAGCTTTCTTT. It translates to CASSSSGFGGAFF.

This clonotype was counted only a few times. J is TRBJ1-2 and V is TRBV20-1; TRBD1 aligns across 7 bases. The CDR3 sequence is 16 residues long. Germline assignment: CDR1 DFQATT and CDR2 SNEGSKA (reference sequence). Trimming removed 2 bases from V and 4 bases from J; junction bases left unmatched: 13. The CDR3 protein is CSARPPFGQGGYGYTF. CDR3 coding DNA: TGCAGTGCTAGACCCCCATTCGGTCAGGGGGGCTATGGCTACACCTTC.

This clonotype rates as medium-sized. The chain has TRBV4-2 and TRBJ2-1, with TRBD2 identical over 12 bases. J gave up 6 bases and V 1 base, and 1 base lay outside the gene matches. The CDR3 contains 15 residues. Germline lookup yields CDR1 LGHNA and CDR2 YNFKEQ. Here the CDR3 reads CASSQASGGANEQFF. Written as DNA, the CDR3 is TGTGCCAGCAGCCAAGCTAGCGGGGGGGCCAATGAGCAGTTCTTC.

This clonotype was counted only a few times. The rearrangement joins TRBV6-2 or TRBV6-3 to TRBJ1-2; D unresolved. Germline-derived CDR1 and CDR2 are MNHEY and SVGEGT. V lost 11 bases and J lost 3, with 16 bases in between. The CDR3 is 13 amino acids. Written as DNA, the CDR3 is TGTGCCCCAAAGGAGGAGATACACTATGGCTACACCTTC. Translation gives CAPKEEIHYGYTF.

This clonotype was seen only a few times. The chain links TRBV7-2 to TRBJ2-5; D uncertain. The V gene's germline CDR1 is SGHTA and CDR2 FQGNSA. V was pared by 4 bases and J by 4 bases, with 4 bases between. The CDR3 runs 11 residues. The CDR3 here is CASSYVETQYF. CDR3 DNA sequence: TGTGCCAGCAGCTATGTAGAGACCCAGTACTTC. The entire variable domain, with the rest obtained from reference TRBV7-2 and TRBJ2-5, is as follows: GAGVSQSPSNKVTEKGKDVELRCDPISGHTALYWYRQSLGQGLEFLIYFQGNSAPDKSGLPSDRFSAERTGGSVSTLTIQRTQQEDSAVYLCASSYVETQYFGPGTRLLVL.

This clonotype was seen a handful of times. The chain is built from TRBV12-3 or TRBV12-4 and TRBJ2-5; no firm D call. The V and J ends lost 3 bases and 7 bases respectively, with 9 bases between them. The CDR3 runs to 12 residues. The CDR3, as DNA: TGTGCCAGCAGTTTCTGGGAAGGGACCCAGTACTTC. Its protein is CASSFWEGTQYF.

The CDR3: CASSAERGANQPQHF. Here the CDR3 DNA reads TGTGCCAGCAGCGCGGAGCGGGGGGCGAATCAGCCCCAGCATTTT. This sequence joins TRBV5-4 and TRBJ1-5, with D perhaps TRBD1 (6 bases). Germline V gene lookup returns CDR1 SGHNT and CDR2 YYREEE (reference sequence). CDR3 length equals 15 residues. Trimming pared 4 bases from V and 4 bases from J, leaving 15 bases between.

This clonotype was counted a few times. This chain connects TRBV10-1 to TRBJ2-3, with D possibly being TRBD2 (5 bases). V was shortened by 8 bases and J by 0 bases, with 9 bases between the two germline ends. The CDR3 length is 13 residues. The germline CDR1 and CDR2 sequences are WNHNN and SYGVQD (reference sequence). For the CDR3, the DNA is TGCGCCAGCGGGGAGTTGAGCACAGATACGCAGTATTTT. Protein product: CASGELSTDTQYF.